The sample holds a few counts of the clone carrying this T cell receptor beta chain. The antigen is unknown. There are 14 residues in the CDR3. The J segment lost 7 bases and the V segment lost 6 bases, leaving 11 bases of the junction unmatched. Germline loops: CDR1 SNHLY, CDR2 FYNNEI. The data stem from a study of cytomegalovirus exposure and HLA in healthy donors. Study as a whole: Early released data comprised 80 million or so unique TCRs from HLA-typed donors. Findings and caveats of the study: Accurate predictions that matched the HLA-A and HLA-B alleles of most subjects were reportedly made from TCR beta sequences.

Primers for the PCR totalled 60 Vbeta and 13 Jbeta. Measured with immunoSEQ multiplex PCR; TCRdb has only the in-frame clones, and not every one. The top ten clones hold almost 7% of a sample with about 180,000 clones, roughly 80% of them seen once. The chain carries TRBV2 and TRBJ1-1; 7 bases are shared with TRBD1. The sample taken for sequencing was PBMCs. The source is a young man in good health and CMV-seropositive. The CDR3 loop is CASSRGAREGEAFF. DNA for the CDR3: TGTGCCAGCAGCAGGGGGGCTCGGGAGGGTGAAGCTTTCTTT.